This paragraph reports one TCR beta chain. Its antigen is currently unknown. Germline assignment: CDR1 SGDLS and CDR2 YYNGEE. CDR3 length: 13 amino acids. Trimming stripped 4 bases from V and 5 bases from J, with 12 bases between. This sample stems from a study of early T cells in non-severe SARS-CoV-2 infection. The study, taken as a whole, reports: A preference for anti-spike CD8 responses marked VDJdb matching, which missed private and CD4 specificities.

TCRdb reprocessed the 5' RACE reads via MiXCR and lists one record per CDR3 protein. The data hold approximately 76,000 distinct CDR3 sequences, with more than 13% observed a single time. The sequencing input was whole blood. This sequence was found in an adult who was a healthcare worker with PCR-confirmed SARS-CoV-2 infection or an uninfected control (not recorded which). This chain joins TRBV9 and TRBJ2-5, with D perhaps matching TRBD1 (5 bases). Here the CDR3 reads CASSSQGRETQYF. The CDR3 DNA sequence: TGTGCCAGCAGCTCTCAGGGTCGCGAGACCCAGTACTTC.